Shown below are 24 T cell receptor beta chains from a single sample sequenced in a study of technical replicates of blood from a handful of donors. Sequencing was performed with immunoSEQ multiplex PCR; in TCRdb, only in-frame clones are kept and a portion is missing. The sample has nearly 95,000 clones; 90% to 96% are singletons. Sequencing used T cells isolated from PBMCs. These receptors were obtained from a human donor in good health.

The rearrangement links TRBV27 to TRBJ2-6; D may be TRBD2 (5 bases). In germline, CDR1 is MNHEY, CDR2 SMNVEV (reference sequence). There are 14 residues in the CDR3. Trimming left V 5 bases short and J 1 base short, with 6 bases between. CDR3 amino acids: CASSGESGANVLTF. The CDR3 DNA reads TGTGCCAGCAGTGGGGAGTCTGGGGCCAACGTCCTGACTTTC.

The chain is built from TRBV30 and TRBJ2-7; D gene ambiguous. Germline CDR1 reads GTSNPN; CDR2 reads SVGIG (reference sequence). Deletions cut 0 bases from V and 3 bases from J, with 6 bases between. The CDR3 contains 12 residues. The CDR3 sequence: CAWSVPGYEQYF. The CDR3, as DNA: TGTGCCTGGAGTGTACCCGGCTACGAGCAGTACTTC.

V usage is TRBV6-6 and J usage is TRBJ2-7; 7 positions agree with TRBD2. Looked up from germline, CDR1 is MNHNY and CDR2 is SVGAGI (reference sequence). The ends lost 1 base at V and 2 bases at J; junction bases unmatched: 2. The CDR3 consists of 14 residues. The CDR3 DNA reads as TGTGCCAGCAGTTACTACGGGACTACCTACGAGCAGTACTTC. It is translated as CASSYYGTTYEQYF.

The chain links TRBV4-1 to TRBJ2-5; TRBD2 aligns across 8 bases. Germline V gene lookup returns CDR1 MGHRA and CDR2 YSYEKL. V dropped 4 bases and J dropped 4; count of bases not matched to a gene: 8. The length of the CDR3 is 15 residues. Here the CDR3 reads CASSPTPREGETQYF. The CDR3 DNA reads as TGCGCCAGCAGCCCCACCCCTCGGGAGGGAGAGACCCAGTACTTC.

The genes are TRBV2 and TRBJ1-2; 8 bases fit TRBD1. In germline, CDR1 is SNHLY, CDR2 FYNNEI. V trimming: 4 bases; J trimming: 0 bases; junction bases outside the gene matches: 13. CDR3 length: 18 amino acids. CDR3 DNA: TGTGCCAGCAGTGGCAGGGGGCCAGAGACTGTAGCTAACTATGGCTACACCTTC. It translates to CASSGRGPETVANYGYTF. Drawing the rest from reference TRBV2 and TRBJ1-2, the complete variable domain is EPEVTQTPSHQVTQMGQEVILRCVPISNHLYFYWYRQILGQKVEFLVSFYNNEISEKSEIFDDQFSVERPDGSNFTLKIRSTKLEDSAMYFCASSGRGPETVANYGYTFGSGTRLTVV.

This sequence joins TRBV27 and TRBJ2-1, with 7 positions matching TRBD2. The germline V gene encodes CDR1 MNHEY and CDR2 SMNVEV (reference sequence). The V gene end was trimmed by 2 bases and the J gene end by 9 bases; junction bases not matched to a gene: 19. The CDR3 is 18 residues long. The CDR3, as DNA: TGTGCCAGCAGTTTACCTTTCCCCCCTGGCGGGAGTACCGGTGAGCAGTTCTTC. It encodes CASSLPFPPGGSTGEQFF.

The rearrangement links TRBV6-6 to TRBJ1-1, with D uncertain. Germline V gene data show CDR1 as MNHNY and CDR2 as SVGAGI (reference sequence). CDR3 length equals 14 residues. Deletions cut 3 bases from V and 2 bases from J, with 10 bases between. The DNA for the CDR3 is TGTGCCAGCAGTTATTTGGGCAGCAACACTGAAGCTTTCTTT. The encoded protein is CASSYLGSNTEAFF.

The gene calls are TRBV13 and TRBJ2-1; 10 bases fit TRBD2. Trimming at V came to 5 bases and at J to 6 bases, leaving 4 bases not matched to a gene. The germline gives CDR1 PRHDT, CDR2 FYEKMQ (reference sequence). The CDR3 totals 14 residues. CDR3 sequence (DNA): TGTGCCAGCAGCAACCGACTAGCGGGCAATGAGCAGTTCTTC. Its translation: CASSNRLAGNEQFF. The whole variable domain, remainder taken from reference TRBV13 and TRBJ2-1, is AAGVIQSPRHLIKEKRETATLKCYPIPRHDTVYWYQQGPGQDPQFLISFYEKMQSDKGSIPDRFSAQQFSDYHSELNMSSLELGDSALYFCASSNRLAGNEQFFGPGTRLTVL.

The chain combines TRBV27 with TRBJ1-5; 7 nucleotides agree with TRBD1. The CDR3 sequence is 16 residues long. The trim removed 0 bases at V and 2 bases at J, leaving 4 bases unmatched. CDR1 and CDR2 (germline): MNHEY, SMNVEV (reference sequence). The CDR3 bases are TGTGCCAGCAGTTTATCTGTTACAGGGGGCAATCAGCCCCAGCATTTT. Translated, it gives CASSLSVTGGNQPQHF.

The gene calls are TRBV30 and TRBJ2-3, with TRBD2 matching 9 bases. With V trimmed by 1 base and J by 3 bases, 5 bases remained unmatched. The V gene's germline CDR1 is GTSNPN and CDR2 SVGIG (reference sequence). This CDR3 spans 15 amino acids. CDR3 coding DNA: TGTGCCTGGAGTGGGGTAGCGGGAGCGACAGATACGCAGTATTTT. It yields the protein CAWSGVAGATDTQYF.

The chain combines TRBV6-1 with TRBJ2-7, with a tentative D call TRBD1 (6 bases). From germline, CDR1 is MNHNS and CDR2 SASEGT. The CDR3 runs 15 residues. V shed 3 bases and J shed 1 base, with 13 bases lying between them. The CDR3 nucleotides read TGTGCCAGCAGTGAGGCTTGGACAGTGTCCTACGAGCAGTACTTC. As protein: CASSEAWTVSYEQYF.

J is TRBJ2-7 and V is TRBV9, with D unresolved. V lost 4 bases and J 5 bases, leaving 16 bases between the germline ends. CDR3 size: 14 residues. The germline V gene has CDR1 SGDLS and CDR2 YYNGEE. In nucleotides, the CDR3 is TGTGCCAGCAGCCGCGCGGAAAGTACCCACGAGCAGTACTTC. It is translated as CASSRAESTHEQYF.

CDR3 DNA sequence: TGTGCCAGCAGCTTGACTAACAATGAGCAGTTCTTC. Its translation is CASSLTNNEQFF. J is TRBJ2-1 and V is TRBV9; a possible D gene is TRBD2 (5 bases). This CDR3 contains 12 residues. Trimming stripped 4 bases from V and 5 bases from J, with 7 bases between. Germline-derived CDR1 and CDR2 are SGDLS and YYNGEE. The variable domain in full, completed from reference TRBV9 and TRBJ2-1, reads DSGVTQTPKHLITATGQRVTLRCSPRSGDLSVYWYQQSLDQGLQFLIQYYNGEERAKGNILERFSAQQFPDLHSELNLSSLELGDSALYFCASSLTNNEQFFGPGTRLTVL.

The chain uses TRBV19 and TRBJ2-6; D is ambiguous. The germline gives CDR1 LNHDA, CDR2 SQIVND (reference sequence). Trimming took 2 bases from V and 0 from J, leaving 5 bases between them. The CDR3 loop spans 15 amino acids. CDR3 in amino acids: CASSIRGSGANVLTF. In DNA form, the CDR3 reads TGTGCCAGTAGTATAAGAGGCTCTGGGGCCAACGTCCTGACTTTC. The complete variable domain, with remaining parts taken from reference TRBV19 and TRBJ2-6, reads DGGITQSPKYLFRKEGQNVTLSCEQNLNHDAMYWYRQDPGQGLRLIYYSQIVNDFQKGDIAEGYSVSREKKESFPLTVTSAQKNPTAFYLCASSIRGSGANVLTFGAGSRLTVL.

The count of this clone is one. The chain joins TRBV15 to TRBJ1-2, with 11 bases fitting TRBD1. The CDR3 loop spans 17 amino acids. Germline V lookup: CDR1 LNHNV, CDR2 YYDKDF (reference sequence). V was pared by 6 bases and J by 4 bases, with 13 bases of the junction left unmatched. CDR3 loop: CATSPRLGQGVGYGYTF. The CDR3 bases are TGTGCCACCAGTCCACGCCTGGGACAGGGGGTGGGCTATGGCTACACCTTC. The variable domain in full, completed from reference TRBV15 and TRBJ1-2, reads DAMVIQNPRYQVTQFGKPVTLSCSQTLNHNVMYWYQQKSSQAPKLLFHYYDKDFNNEADTPDNFQSRRPNTSFCFLDIRSPGLGDTAMYLCATSPRLGQGVGYGYTFGSGTRLTVV.

This rearrangement joins TRBV7-9 to TRBJ1-2, with 8 bases identical to TRBD1. Germline V lookup: CDR1 SEHNR, CDR2 FQNEAQ (reference sequence). The CDR3 runs 15 residues. V was pared by 6 bases and J by 4 bases, with 10 bases of the junction left unmatched. CDR3 bases: TGTGCCAGCAGAGGAGGCCAGGGGGCGTTCTATGGCTACACCTTC. Translating it yields CASRGGQGAFYGYTF. Variable domain in full (rest from reference TRBV7-9 and TRBJ1-2): DTGVSQNPRHKITKRGQNVTFRCDPISEHNRLYWYRQTLGQGPEFLTYFQNEAQLEKSRLLSDRFSAERPKGSFSTLEIQRTEQGDSAMYLCASRGGQGAFYGYTFGSGTRLTVV.

V usage is TRBV30 and J usage is TRBJ2-1, with no clear D. The CDR3 runs 14 residues. Deletions cut 4 bases from V and 4 bases from J, with 14 bases between. CDR1 is GTSNPN and CDR2 is SVGIG in the germline V gene (reference sequence). The CDR3 region has the DNA TGTGCCTGGAAGCCCTTGACTTTATACAATGAGCAGTTCTTC. This gives the protein CAWKPLTLYNEQFF.

This chain links TRBV27 with TRBJ1-5; TRBD1 is a possible D gene (6 bases). The germline gives CDR1 MNHEY, CDR2 SMNVEV (reference sequence). This CDR3 has 15 residues. V was shortened by 2 bases and J by 2 bases, with 10 bases between the two germline ends. The CDR3 reads CASSLRNRGNQPQHF. CDR3 coding DNA: TGTGCCAGCAGTTTACGAAACAGGGGCAATCAGCCCCAGCATTTT.

There are a few counts of this clone. The chain carries TRBV2 and TRBJ2-7; 10 bases are shared with TRBD2. J lost 4 bases, V lost 5 bases, and 8 bases had no gene match. The CDR3 extends over 15 amino acids. From germline, CDR1 is SNHLY and CDR2 FYNNEI. Here the CDR3 DNA reads TGTGCCAGCAGTCCTCTAGCGGGAGTTAATTACGAGCAGTACTTC. It encodes CASSPLAGVNYEQYF.

The rearrangement uses TRBV27 and TRBJ1-5; 8 nucleotides align to TRBD1. The CDR3 covers 16 residues. V gave up 4 bases and J gave up 2 bases; unmatched junction bases: 7. The germline V gene encodes CDR1 MNHEY and CDR2 SMNVEV (reference sequence). DNA for the CDR3: TGTGCCAGCAGTTCCCAGGGGGCAGCGGGCAATCAGCCCCAGCATTTT. Protein product: CASSSQGAAGNQPQHF.

With respect to this clone: The same CDR3 also results from other DNA sequences found in this sample. The CDR3 DNA is TGTGCCAGCAGTTTAACCGGTAGCAATCAGCCCCAGCATTTT. Residues: CASSLTGSNQPQHF. V and J are TRBV27 and TRBJ1-5; D gene unclear. V was pared by 2 bases and J by 0 bases, with 5 bases between. In germline, CDR1 is MNHEY, CDR2 SMNVEV (reference sequence). The CDR3 spans 14 residues.

The chain uses TRBV28 and TRBJ2-4; perhaps TRBD2 as D (5 bases). Trimming took 7 bases from V and 5 from J, leaving 18 bases between them. The germline CDR1 and CDR2 sequences are MDHEN and SYDVKM. This CDR3 spans 15 amino acids. The CDR3: CASIADSPAENIQYF. The DNA of the CDR3 is TGTGCCAGCATTGCGGACTCGCCCGCGGAAAACATTCAGTACTTC.

There are a few counts of this clone. The chain is built from TRBV2 and TRBJ2-5; 14 bases are a match to TRBD2. Unmatched junction bases numbered 1, after V lost 3 bases and J lost 4 bases. Germline V gene data show CDR1 as SNHLY and CDR2 as FYNNEI. This CDR3 comprises 15 residues. The CDR3 sequence is CASSDGLAGGETQYF. The CDR3 nucleotides are TGTGCCAGCAGTGACGGACTAGCGGGAGGAGAGACCCAGTACTTC.

This sequence joins TRBV7-7 and TRBJ2-7; TRBD1 matches at 9 bases. The CDR3 sequence is 14 residues long. V dropped 1 base and J dropped 2; count of bases not matched to a gene: 0. CDR1 SSHAT and CDR2 FNYEAQ come from the germline V gene (reference sequence). The CDR3 loop reads CASSLGQGAYEQYF. The CDR3 DNA reads TGTGCCAGCAGCTTAGGACAGGGGGCCTACGAGCAGTACTTC.